One sample yielded the 21 T cell receptor beta chains listed below, sequenced in a study of T-cell memory formation after mild COVID-19. TCRdb reanalysed the 5' RACE reads using MiXCR and keeps one entry per CDR3 protein. Of hundreds of thousands of distinct CDR3 sequences detected, 20% to 25% appear once; the ten largest clones hold roughly 9.1%. The sample taken for sequencing was PBMCs or a T cell subset sorted from them (not recorded which). These receptors were collected from an adult woman who had mild COVID-19 (a few samples of this study predate the infection). Cell type and time point are not known.

The J gene is TRBJ2-7, the V gene TRBV11-2; D not resolved. Deletions cut 4 bases from V and 5 bases from J, with 12 bases between. The germline V gene has CDR1 SGHAT and CDR2 FQNNGV. There are 13 residues in the CDR3. The CDR3 DNA reads TGTGCCAGCAGCTCGCTCGTTGGCCACGAGCAGTACTTC. Protein: CASSSLVGHEQYF.

In DNA, the CDR3 is TGTGCCAGCAGTTTACGGGGGGGAAGATCCTACGAGCAGTACTTC. Translation: CASSLRGGRSYEQYF. This chain links TRBV12-3 or TRBV12-4 with TRBJ2-7; 8 nucleotides align to TRBD2. The CDR3 spans 15 residues. V lost 2 bases to trimming and J lost 1 base; unmatched junction nucleotides: 4.

The V gene is TRBV19, the J gene TRBJ2-1; a weak D match, TRBD2 (5 bases). CDR1 LNHDA and CDR2 SQIVND come from the germline V gene (reference sequence). V shed 4 bases and J shed 5 bases, with 9 bases lying between them. The CDR3 covers 13 residues. In nucleotides, the CDR3 is TGTGCCAGTAGTAACCCGGGGAACAATGAGCAGTTCTTC. It is translated as CASSNPGNNEQFF.

This clonotype occurred many times. The chain has TRBV30 and TRBJ2-5; D possibly matches TRBD1 or TRBD2 (5 bases each). Germline loops: CDR1 GTSNPN, CDR2 SVGIG (reference sequence). This CDR3 has 13 amino acids. V shed 3 bases and J shed 3 bases, with 11 bases lying between them. CDR3: CAWRPWGKETQYF. CDR3 sequence (DNA): TGTGCCTGGAGGCCCTGGGGGAAAGAGACCCAGTACTTC.

The chain carries TRBV4-2 and TRBJ1-1, with D hard to call. V lost 0 bases to trimming and J lost 4 bases, with 9 bases between them. Germline CDR1 reads LGHNA; CDR2 reads YNFKEQ. The CDR3 loop spans 14 amino acids. Written as DNA, the CDR3 is TGTGCCAGCAGCCAAGATGACGAGGGCACTGAAGCTTTCTTT. Translated: CASSQDDEGTEAFF.

A few counts support this clonotype. The V and J genes are TRBV20-1 and TRBJ2-1; 8 bases align to TRBD2. The J segment lost 6 bases and the V segment lost 6 bases, leaving 7 bases of the junction unmatched. The germline CDR1 and CDR2 sequences are DFQATT and SNEGSKA (reference sequence). This CDR3 region has 13 residues. The CDR3 region has the DNA TGCAGTGCCGGGACTAGAATTGGCAATGAGCAGTTCTTC. Its protein is CSAGTRIGNEQFF.

This clonotype was seen a handful of times. The chain couples TRBV20-1 to TRBJ2-7, with D possibly matching TRBD2 (6 bases). V lost 5 bases and J 2 bases, leaving 22 bases between the germline ends. Germline CDR1 reads DFQATT; CDR2 reads SNEGSKA (reference sequence). The CDR3 runs to 16 residues. CDR3 region: CSARRPGLSVPYEQYF. The CDR3 nucleotides are TGCAGTGCTCGACGACCGGGACTTAGCGTGCCCTACGAGCAGTACTTC.

The chain joins TRBV3-1 to TRBJ1-5, with 7 bases lining up with TRBD1. J was trimmed by 6 bases and V by 3 bases; bases with no gene match: 8. Germline V CDR1 and CDR2: LGHDT, YNNKEL (reference sequence). This CDR3 contains 15 residues. Here the CDR3 reads CASSQKQGLGQPQHF. The CDR3 DNA reads as TGTGCCAGCAGCCAGAAACAGGGGTTGGGTCAGCCCCAGCATTTT. The variable domain in full, with the rest retrieved from reference TRBV3-1 and TRBJ1-5, is DTAVSQTPKYLVTQMGNDKSIKCEQNLGHDTMYWYKQDSKKFLKIMFSYNNKELIINETVPNRFSPKSPDKAHLNLHINSLELGDSAVYFCASSQKQGLGQPQHFGDGTRLSIL.

The chain uses TRBV29-1 and TRBJ2-7; 7 nucleotides match TRBD1. Germline CDR1 and CDR2: SQVTM and ANQGSEA. CDR3 length equals 12 residues. The ends lost 6 bases at V and 3 bases at J; junction bases unmatched: 5. CDR3 DNA sequence: TGCAGCGTGGACGGGACAGACTACGAGCAGTACTTC. The encoded protein is CSVDGTDYEQYF.

This clonotype was counted between two and nine times. The chain joins TRBV3-1 to TRBJ1-3; D unclear. This CDR3 comprises 13 residues. Deletions cut 6 bases from V and 1 base from J, with 7 bases between. Germline CDR1 LGHDT, CDR2 YNNKEL (reference sequence). CDR3 residues: CASSLISGNTIYF. Written as DNA, the CDR3 is TGTGCCAGCAGTCTCATTTCTGGAAACACCATATATTTT.

The chain uses TRBV12-3 or TRBV12-4 and TRBJ1-1; possible D gene TRBD1, 5 bases. This CDR3 has 15 amino acids. Trimming took off 6 bases at V and 3 bases at J, with 17 bases between the two ends. The CDR3 coding sequence is TGTGCCAGCAGCCTAGGGAGGGGATGGGACACTGAAGCTTTCTTT. Translated: CASSLGRGWDTEAFF.

This clonotype was found a few times. This rearrangement joins TRBV14 to TRBJ1-1, with D perhaps TRBD1 (6 bases). The V gene's germline CDR1 is SGHDN and CDR2 FVKESK. The CDR3 is 12 residues long. The germline V and J ends were trimmed by 4 bases and 6 bases, with 9 bases remaining between them. The CDR3 loop reads CASSLGAAEAFF. The CDR3 nucleotides read TGTGCCAGCAGCCTGGGGGCCGCTGAAGCTTTCTTT.

This clonotype was picked up a small number of times. The V gene is TRBV30, the J gene TRBJ2-7; D is undetermined. With 1 base removed from V and 0 bases from J, the gap between germline ends came to 13 bases. There are 15 residues in the CDR3. Per germline, CDR1 GTSNPN and CDR2 SVGIG (reference sequence). Here the CDR3 reads CAWSGRLLSSYEQYF. The CDR3 bases are TGTGCCTGGAGTGGACGCCTTCTTAGCTCCTACGAGCAGTACTTC.

There are a few counts of this clonotype. This chain links TRBV5-1 with TRBJ2-7; a weak D match, TRBD1 (6 bases). Germline values: CDR1 SGHRS, CDR2 YFSETQ. Trimming stripped 1 base from V and 6 bases from J, with 8 bases between. This CDR3 region has 12 residues. The CDR3 loop reads CASSLRGTEQYF. The CDR3 DNA follows: TGCGCCAGCAGCTTGAGGGGGACCGAGCAGTACTTC.

Ten or more counts support this clonotype. The rearrangement joins TRBV20-1 to TRBJ2-3, with 7 bases matching TRBD1. J gave up 0 bases and V 4 bases, and 7 bases lay outside the gene matches. CDR3 length: 15 amino acids. Germline V CDR1 and CDR2: DFQATT, SNEGSKA (reference sequence). The CDR3, as DNA: TGCAGTGCTACCCGGACAGGATCTAGCACAGATACGCAGTATTTT. Translated: CSATRTGSSTDTQYF.

This clonotype was seen only a few times. The chain is built from TRBV20-1 and TRBJ1-1; D uncertain. Germline V gene data show CDR1 as DFQATT and CDR2 as SNEGSKA (reference sequence). The V end was cut by 1 base, the J end by 1 base, with 7 bases between. This CDR3 contains 13 residues. CDR3 sequence reads: CSARVGENTEAFF. The DNA of the CDR3 is TGCAGTGCTAGAGTCGGGGAGAACACTGAAGCTTTCTTT.

This clonotype has a handful of counts. The chain carries TRBV4-3 and TRBJ2-5; D is unresolved. CDR1 and CDR2 from the germline V gene are LGHNA and YSLEER. The CDR3 is 15 residues long. Trimming left V 0 bases short and J 1 base short, with 9 bases between. CDR3 DNA sequence: TGCGCCAGCAGCCAAGATATCCGGGCCCAAGAGACCCAGTACTTC. Its protein is CASSQDIRAQETQYF.

This clonotype was counted only a few times. The rearrangement uses TRBV3-1 and TRBJ2-3; 7 bases agree with TRBD2. The germline V gene has CDR1 LGHDT and CDR2 YNNKEL (reference sequence). V shed 3 bases, J shed 4 bases, and the junction held 10 bases outside the gene matches. The CDR3 has 16 amino acids. The chain's CDR3 is CASSQLWPGGPDTQYF. The CDR3 bases are TGTGCCAGCAGCCAGCTTTGGCCGGGGGGACCAGATACGCAGTATTTT.

The chain joins TRBV28 to TRBJ1-1, with a weak D call TRBD1 (5 bases). V lost 8 bases, J lost 2 bases, and 18 bases lay in between. The CDR3 sequence is 15 residues long. The germline CDR1 and CDR2 sequences are MDHEN and SYDVKM. CDR3 DNA sequence: TGTGCCAGCTTAGGATGGGACCCGACAAACACTGAAGCTTTCTTT. It is translated as CASLGWDPTNTEAFF.

This clonotype was found once. The V gene is TRBV25-1, the J gene TRBJ2-3, with D unresolved. Trimming removed 3 bases from V and 4 bases from J, with 11 bases in between. The CDR3 runs 14 residues. Germline lookup yields CDR1 MGHDK and CDR2 SYGVNS. Here the CDR3 DNA reads TGTGCCAGCAGTGACCCCCTGTCCGCAGATACGCAGTATTTT. As protein: CASSDPLSADTQYF.

The chain joins TRBV30 to TRBJ2-2, with 7 bases aligning to TRBD2. From germline, CDR1 is GTSNPN and CDR2 SVGIG (reference sequence). V was clipped by 5 bases and J by 3 bases; unmatched bases: 6. The CDR3 length is 14 residues. The CDR3 sequence is CAWSGGMHTGELFF. CDR3 DNA sequence: TGTGCCTGGTCCGGGGGGATGCACACCGGGGAGCTGTTTTTT.